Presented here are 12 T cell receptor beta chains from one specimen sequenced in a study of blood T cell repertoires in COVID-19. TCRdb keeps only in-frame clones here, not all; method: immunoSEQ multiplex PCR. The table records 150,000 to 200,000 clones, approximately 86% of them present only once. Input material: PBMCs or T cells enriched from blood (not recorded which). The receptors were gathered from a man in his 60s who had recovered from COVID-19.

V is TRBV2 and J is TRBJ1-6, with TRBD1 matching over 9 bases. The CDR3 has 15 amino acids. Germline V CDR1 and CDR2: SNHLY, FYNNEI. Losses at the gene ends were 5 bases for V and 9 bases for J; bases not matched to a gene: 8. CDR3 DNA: TGTGCCAGCAGTTTCGACAGGGGGTTGGGTTCACCCCTCCACTTT. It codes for CASSFDRGLGSPLHF.

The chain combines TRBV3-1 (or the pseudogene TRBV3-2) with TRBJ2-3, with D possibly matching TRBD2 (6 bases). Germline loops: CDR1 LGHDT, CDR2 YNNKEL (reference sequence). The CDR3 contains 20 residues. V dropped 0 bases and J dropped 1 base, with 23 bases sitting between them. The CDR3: CASSQDGLSGEGFGTDTQYF. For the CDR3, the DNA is TGTGCCAGCAGCCAAGATGGTCTATCGGGAGAGGGTTTCGGCACAGATACGCAGTATTTT.

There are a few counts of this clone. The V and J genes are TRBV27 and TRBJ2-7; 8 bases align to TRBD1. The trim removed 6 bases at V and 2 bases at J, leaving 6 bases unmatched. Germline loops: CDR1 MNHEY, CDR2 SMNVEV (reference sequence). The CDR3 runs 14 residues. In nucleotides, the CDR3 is TGTGCCAGCAGCCCTCTCAGGGGGCCCTACGAGCAGTACTTC. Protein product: CASSPLRGPYEQYF.

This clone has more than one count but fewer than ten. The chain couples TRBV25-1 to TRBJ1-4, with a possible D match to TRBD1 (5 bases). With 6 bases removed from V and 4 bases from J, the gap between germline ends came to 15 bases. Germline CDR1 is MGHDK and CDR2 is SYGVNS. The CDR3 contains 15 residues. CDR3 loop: CASSEPAGINEKLFF. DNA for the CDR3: TGTGCCAGCAGCGAACCAGCAGGGATTAATGAAAAACTGTTTTTT. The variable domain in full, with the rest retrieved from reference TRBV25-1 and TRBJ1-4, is EADIYQTPRYLVIGTGKKITLECSQTMGHDKMYWYQQDPGMELHLIHYSYGVNSTEKGDLSSESTVSRIRTEHFPLTLESARPSHTSQYLCASSEPAGINEKLFFGSGTQLSVL.

DNA of the CDR3: TGTGCCAGTAGCACCGCCATGAGTGAAGCTTTCTTT. Translated: CASSTAMSEAFF. V and J are TRBV19 and TRBJ1-1, with D unclear. In germline, CDR1 is LNHDA, CDR2 SQIVND (reference sequence). Between the trimmed V and J ends, which lost 6 bases and 7 bases, there was a span of 12 bases. This CDR3 region has 12 residues.

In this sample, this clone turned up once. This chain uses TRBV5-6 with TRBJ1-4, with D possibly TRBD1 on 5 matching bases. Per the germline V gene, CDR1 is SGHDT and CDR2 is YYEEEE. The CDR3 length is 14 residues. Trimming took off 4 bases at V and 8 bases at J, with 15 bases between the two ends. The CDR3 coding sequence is TGTGCCAGCAGCCCCGTTGGGGCAGGGGAAAAACTGTTTTTT. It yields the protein CASSPVGAGEKLFF.

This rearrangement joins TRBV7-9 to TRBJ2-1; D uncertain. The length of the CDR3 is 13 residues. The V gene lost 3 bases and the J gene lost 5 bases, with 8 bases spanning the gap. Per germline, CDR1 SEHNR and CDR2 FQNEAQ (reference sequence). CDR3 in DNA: TGTGCCAGCAGCTTCTCACTCCACAATGAGCAGTTCTTC. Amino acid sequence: CASSFSLHNEQFF.

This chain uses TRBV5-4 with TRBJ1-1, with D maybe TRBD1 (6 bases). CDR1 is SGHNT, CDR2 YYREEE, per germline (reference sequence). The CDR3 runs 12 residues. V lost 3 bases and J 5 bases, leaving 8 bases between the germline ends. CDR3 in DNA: TGTGCCAGCAGCTCAGGGGCAACTGAAGCTTTCTTT. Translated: CASSSGATEAFF.

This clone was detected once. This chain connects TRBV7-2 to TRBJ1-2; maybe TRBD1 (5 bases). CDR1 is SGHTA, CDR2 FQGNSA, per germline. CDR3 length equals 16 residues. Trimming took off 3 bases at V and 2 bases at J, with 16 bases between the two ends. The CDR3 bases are TGTGCCAGCAGCTTTGTCGGAGGGGAGGTAAACTATGGCTACACCTTC. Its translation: CASSFVGGEVNYGYTF. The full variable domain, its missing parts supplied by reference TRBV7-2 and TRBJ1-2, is GAGVSQSPSNKVTEKGKDVELRCDPISGHTALYWYRQSLGQGLEFLIYFQGNSAPDKSGLPSDRFSAERTGGSVSTLTIQRTQQEDSAVYLCASSFVGGEVNYGYTFGSGTRLTVV.

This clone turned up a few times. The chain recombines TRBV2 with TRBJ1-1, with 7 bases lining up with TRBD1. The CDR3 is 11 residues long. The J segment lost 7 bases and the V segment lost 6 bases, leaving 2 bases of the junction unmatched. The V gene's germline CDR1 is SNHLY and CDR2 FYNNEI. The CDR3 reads CASRTGIEAFF. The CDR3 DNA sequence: TGTGCCAGCAGGACAGGGATTGAAGCTTTCTTT.

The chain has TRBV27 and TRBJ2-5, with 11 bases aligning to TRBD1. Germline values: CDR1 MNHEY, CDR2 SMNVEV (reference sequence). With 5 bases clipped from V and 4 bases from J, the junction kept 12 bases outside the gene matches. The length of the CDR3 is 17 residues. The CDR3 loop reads CASSAGQGAMRGETQYF. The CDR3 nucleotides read TGTGCCAGCAGTGCCGGACAGGGGGCTATGCGAGGAGAGACCCAGTACTTC.

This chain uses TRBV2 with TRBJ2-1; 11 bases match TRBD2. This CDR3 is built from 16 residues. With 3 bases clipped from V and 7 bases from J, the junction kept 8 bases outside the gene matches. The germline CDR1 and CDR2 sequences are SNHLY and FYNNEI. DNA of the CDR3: TGTGCCAGCAGTGAGGCTAGCGGGAGGACGTCGAATGAGCAGTTCTTC. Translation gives CASSEASGRTSNEQFF.